The 13 T cell receptor beta chains below come from one sample, sequenced in a study of T-cell memory formation after mild COVID-19. One entry per CDR3 protein, called by TCRdb with MiXCR from the 5' RACE reads. The data show approximately 150,000 distinct CDR3 sequences, 13% to 15% seen once. The material sequenced was PBMCs or a T cell subset sorted from them (not recorded which). These TCRs come from an adult woman who had mild COVID-19 (a few samples of this study predate the infection). Cell type and time point are not known.

V is TRBV4-3 and J is TRBJ1-4, with D unclear. Trimming pared 2 bases from V and 7 bases from J, leaving 11 bases between. The V gene's germline CDR1 is LGHNA and CDR2 YSLEER. The CDR3 is made up of 14 amino acids. The CDR3, as DNA: TGCGCCAGCAGCCAAATGGTTCGGGGTGAAAAACTGTTTTTT. Amino acid sequence: CASSQMVRGEKLFF.

The chain employs TRBV4-2 and TRBJ1-5; D is possibly TRBD1 (5 bases). The germline CDR1 and CDR2 sequences are LGHNA and YNFKEQ. This CDR3 has 17 amino acids. V was trimmed by 1 base and J by 2 bases, leaving 15 bases between them. The CDR3 sequence: CASSQVTQGDGNQPQHF. In DNA form, the CDR3 reads TGTGCCAGCAGCCAAGTAACTCAGGGCGACGGCAATCAGCCCCAGCATTTT.

The rearrangement links TRBV24-1 to TRBJ2-6; D not certain. CDR1 is KGHDR and CDR2 is SFDVKD in the germline V gene. Between the trimmed V and J ends, which lost 5 bases and 0 bases, there was a span of 7 bases. The CDR3 has 15 amino acids. Here the CDR3 DNA reads TGTGCCACCAGTGCGAGTGGCTCTGGGGCCAACGTCCTGACTTTC. Protein product: CATSASGSGANVLTF.

The chain recombines TRBV4-2 with TRBJ1-5; no firm D call. Per germline, CDR1 LGHNA and CDR2 YNFKEQ. V lost 0 bases and J lost 4, with 10 bases in between. The CDR3 consists of 15 residues. The CDR3 reads CASSQDRQANQPQHF. The CDR3 region has the DNA TGTGCCAGCAGCCAAGATAGGCAGGCAAATCAGCCCCAGCATTTT.

In this sample, this clonotype turned up a few times. The genes are TRBV7-2 and TRBJ2-1, with 11 bases aligning to TRBD2. CDR1 is SGHTA and CDR2 is FQGNSA in the germline V gene. The CDR3 spans 17 residues. The ends lost 0 bases at V and 7 bases at J; junction bases unmatched: 8. The CDR3 here is CASSLARRLAGRNEQFF. In DNA, the CDR3 is TGTGCCAGCAGCTTAGCTCGGAGACTAGCGGGGCGGAATGAGCAGTTCTTC. Full variable domain (outside the CDR3, taken from reference TRBV7-2 and TRBJ2-1): GAGVSQSPSNKVTEKGKDVELRCDPISGHTALYWYRQSLGQGLEFLIYFQGNSAPDKSGLPSDRFSAERTGGSVSTLTIQRTQQEDSAVYLCASSLARRLAGRNEQFFGPGTRLTVL.

The V call is TRBV12-3 or TRBV12-4, the J call TRBJ1-2; D not resolved. V shed 5 bases and J shed 4 bases, with 8 bases lying between them. The CDR3 has 12 amino acids. Here the CDR3 DNA reads TGTGCCAGCAGTCAACAGACCTATGGCTACACCTTC. Translating it yields CASSQQTYGYTF.

This clonotype was detected many times. The V and J genes are TRBV27 and TRBJ2-7, with D uncertain. Germline-derived CDR1 and CDR2 are MNHEY and SMNVEV (reference sequence). The V and J ends lost 0 bases and 3 bases respectively, with 9 bases between them. The CDR3 is made up of 14 amino acids. As DNA, the CDR3 is TGTGCCAGCAGTTTATCTGGACGAAACTACGAGCAGTACTTC. Its translation: CASSLSGRNYEQYF.

This clonotype was seen a few times. The chain carries TRBV5-6 and TRBJ2-7; perhaps TRBD1 as D (5 bases). The germline V and J ends were trimmed by 4 bases and 5 bases, with 16 bases remaining between them. The CDR3 spans 14 residues. From germline, CDR1 is SGHDT and CDR2 YYEEEE. CDR3 region: CASSVRPGADEQYF. Here the CDR3 DNA reads TGTGCCAGCAGCGTAAGACCTGGGGCGGACGAGCAGTACTTC.

This clonotype has just a few counts. V gene TRBV12-3 or TRBV12-4 combines with J gene TRBJ2-1, with a tentative D call TRBD2 (5 bases). The length of the CDR3 is 12 residues. Trimming shortened V by 3 bases and J by 15 bases, and 15 bases separated the two germline ends. The chain's CDR3 is CASSFSGERGFF. The CDR3, as DNA: TGTGCCAGCAGTTTTTCCGGGGAGCGTGGGTTCTTC.

CDR3 protein: CASSGQPQHF. The CDR3 DNA follows: TGTGCCAGCAGTGGCCAGCCCCAGCATTTT. The rearrangement uses TRBV6-1 and TRBJ1-5; D unresolved. Trimming stripped 4 bases from V and 7 bases from J, with 2 bases between. The CDR3 is 10 residues long. Germline V gene sequence: CDR1 MNHNS, CDR2 SASEGT.

The rearrangement links TRBV27 to TRBJ2-6; D is ambiguous. The CDR3 runs 17 residues. V lost 5 bases, J lost 0 bases, and 14 bases lay in between. Germline V gene lookup returns CDR1 MNHEY and CDR2 SMNVEV (reference sequence). This CDR3 is CASSRAATFSGANVLTF. The DNA of the CDR3 is TGTGCCAGCAGTAGGGCTGCTACGTTCTCTGGGGCCAACGTCCTGACTTTC. The full variable domain, in which reference TRBV27 and TRBJ2-6 provide the parts outside the CDR3, is EAQVTQNPRYLITVTGKKLTVTCSQNMNHEYMSWYRQDPGLGLRQIYYSMNVEVTDKGDVPEGYKVSRKEKRNFPLILESPSPNQTSLYFCASSRAATFSGANVLTFGAGSRLTVL.

V and J are TRBV18 and TRBJ1-2, with D hard to call. The CDR3 spans 13 residues. The V gene lost 6 bases and the J gene lost 12 bases, with 20 bases spanning the gap. Germline V gives CDR1 KGHSH, CDR2 LQKENI. The CDR3 region is CASSSRSVRVHTF. CDR3 bases: TGTGCCAGCTCGTCTAGGTCCGTGAGGGTCCACACCTTC.

This clonotype was seen a handful of times. The chain couples TRBV7-8 to TRBJ2-7; 8 bases line up with TRBD2. The CDR3 covers 14 residues. The germline V gene has CDR1 SGHVS and CDR2 FQNEAQ. V trimming: 2 bases; J trimming: 4 bases; junction bases outside the gene matches: 4. The CDR3 loop reads CASSLSGGTYEQYF. CDR3 nucleotide sequence: TGTGCCAGCAGCTTAAGCGGGGGAACTTACGAGCAGTACTTC.